The present entry profiles one T cell receptor (beta chain) with its context. Its target is not known. These data come from a study of T cell responses to AZD1222 COVID-19 vaccine. On the study more broadly: It was second doses at about 4 or about 12 weeks that were pooled.

Findings and limits, study-wide: Nearly half of spike-specific TCRs reportedly go after variant regions that carry no mutations. After the peak T cell response, and only then, were repertoires sampled. White British ancestry dominated among donors, who included more females, and clonal diversity was possibly underestimated.

This CDR3 has 12 residues. J gave up 1 base and V 7 bases, and 3 bases lay outside the gene matches. Germline assignment: CDR1 SQVTM and CDR2 ANQGSEA. Clones were read by immunoSEQ multiplex PCR, and TCRdb kept only the in-frame ones, dropping some. The profile shows about 92,000 clones, around 84% of them singletons. V gene TRBV29-1 combines with J gene TRBJ1-1, with TRBD1 matching over 7 bases. Sequencing was performed on peripheral blood, taken on day 0 of AZD1222 vaccination. The receptor was derived from an adult in good health. The CDR3 bases are TGCAGCGGACGACAGGGGAACACTGAAGCTTTCTTT. As protein: CSGRQGNTEAFF. Full variable domain (outside the CDR3, taken from reference TRBV29-1 and TRBJ1-1): SAVISQKPSRDICQRGTSLTIQCQVDSQVTMMFWYRQQPGQSLTLIATANQGSEATYESGFVIDKFPISRPNLTFSTLTVSNMSPEDSSIYLCSGRQGNTEAFFGQGTRLTVV.